The T cell receptor beta chain under discussion was sequenced for a study of CD8 T cells in ankylosing spondylitis. Study conclusions and caveats: Earlier reports found some motif variants in synovial fluid and blood in reactive arthritis. Seemingly distinctive of ankylosing spondylitis blood was a TCR beta motif formed by eight highly homologous variants. CD8+ by phenotype, disease-linked clones were relatively rare in peripheral blood.

On this clonotype: Its target is not known.

The CDR3 has 14 amino acids. CDR1 is MNHNS, CDR2 SASEGT, per germline. V was shortened by 6 bases and J by 4 bases, with 15 bases between the two germline ends. TCRdb itself ran the 5' RACE reads through MiXCR, one entry per CDR3 protein. The sample carries some 450,000 distinct CDR3 sequences, roughly 15% recorded once. The sequenced sample was blood, either unsorted or a sorted T cell fraction (not recorded which). The TCR originated in a male donor with ankylosing spondylitis. The chain has TRBV6-1 and TRBJ1-2; no reliable D call. The CDR3 protein is CASRDQQIFYGYTF. The DNA for the CDR3 is TGTGCCAGCAGAGACCAACAGATATTCTATGGCTACACCTTC.